This T cell receptor beta chain was recorded in a study of a mutant IDH1 vaccine in newly diagnosed glioma (dated by TCRdb to about 2021). Background for the entire study: Across visits V03 through V10, patients got a total of eight vaccinations, given in weeks 1, 3, 5, 7, 11, 15, 19 and 23. In the chemotherapy-containing groups, vaccination started alongside temozolomide cycles, whereas in patients who had radiotherapy alone it started 4-6 weeks after radiotherapy. Of the roughly 33 treated patients, approximately 62% were male and approximately 40% were female, and the mean age was approximately 41 years. Before enrollment, most patients had been given radiochemotherapy with temozolomide as standard therapy, while the rest had received either radiotherapy alone or temozolomide alone. Peripheral blood was drawn at six visits: V03 (baseline), V05, V07, V10, V12 and V13. Longitudinal TCRB deep sequencing was done for 25 treated patients, wherever samples were available for exploratory analyses.

The sample's time point, from its label and the paper: week 5, during vaccination. Each vaccine dose was 300 ug of a 20-mer mutant IDH1 peptide in Montanide, given subcutaneously with topical imiquimod. Donors had newly diagnosed WHO grade 3 or 4 IDH1-mutant astrocytomas with loss of nuclear ATRX. The samples were drawn from NOA16, a multicentre, single-arm, open-label phase I trial in Germany that tested a mutant IDH1 peptide vaccine in humans for the first time. The DNeasy Blood and Tissue Kit was used to extract genomic DNA from EDTA blood for TCRB sequencing. Library method: the immunoSEQ multiplex PCR assay. Rearranged TCR beta chain sequences were amplified using the hsTCRB Kit according to the manufacturer's protocol. An Illumina MiSeq was used to sequence the TCRB libraries. The paper's processing steps were these. Demultiplexing, trimming and gene mapping were performed with the kit vendor's proprietary platform. TCRdb holds this immuneACCESS table with in-frame rearrangements only. Some clones are missing; in checked studies, unresolved V genes explain under half, and the rest has no known cause. V and J calls and clone size follow that table, whereas D and trimming were derived from the DNA. The sample table shows roughly 62,000 clones, and under 90% are seen once. Around 7.4% of the sample is in the top ten clones.

Summary of the overall study and its limitations: The authors noted that analyses of patient blood samples could not be reproduced because of sample limitations. Pseudoprogression seemed to be unrelated to changes in the top peripheral T cell clonotypes found by TCRB sequencing. Vaccine-induced immune responses across multiple MHC alleles were detected in about 93% of patients. PBMC samples for TCRB deep sequencing were selected based on availability.

Concerning this clone: Its antigen is not yet known. No much larger clone exists at a distance of one base, and base qualities are not known.

CDR1 and CDR2 were assigned from the germline V gene as SGHTA and FQGNSA. There are 17 amino acids in the CDR3, from cysteine to phenylalanine inclusive. Only the CDR3 region is kept as DNA, spanning 51 bases read in frame from base 1. Cut back by 4 bases and 4 bases, the V and J ends lie 23 bases apart. This sequence was found in a woman in her forties or fifties with glioma. The chain is encoded by TRBV7-2 joined to TRBJ2-7, and TRBD1 may be the D gene, going by 7 matching bases. This material consisted of PBMCs, taken from a glioma patient whose treatment included an IDH1 peptide vaccine. DNA sequence: TGTGCCAGCAGCTCCAGGGGGGATTTCGGCCTCGGATACGAGCAGTACTTC. This codes for CASSSRGDFGLGYEQYF.